Listed below are T cell receptor beta chains from one sample, sequenced in a study of T-cell reconstitution after alpha-beta-depleted transplantation in children. A single record per CDR3 protein comes from TCRdb applying MiXCR to the PCR reads. Here the sample spans fewer than 400,000 distinct CDR3 sequences, roughly 20% being singletons. The sample in question was PBMCs from the stem cell graft donor, obtained from the stem cell graft. These receptors originate from a human donor who donated a stem cell graft to a child with acute myeloid leukemia. CDR3s include the opening cysteine and the closing phenylalanine or tryptophan.

v_call	j_call	cdr3_aa
TRBV20-1	TRBJ2-7	CSARDESGSPYEQYF
TRBV12-3/TRBV12-4	TRBJ2-7	CASSLGQLNYEQYF
TRBV20-1	TRBJ2-3	CSARDRVVSTDTQYF
TRBV12-3/TRBV12-4	TRBJ2-6	CASRGGDRLPSGANVLTF
TRBV5-1	TRBJ1-2	CASSAQGYGYTF
TRBV28	TRBJ2-1	CASSFPGQGPFF
TRBV24-1	TRBJ1-5	CATSDGSPGQSTKPQHF
TRBV20-1	TRBJ2-1	CSASYRDIYNEQFF
TRBV29-1	TRBJ1-1	CSAASYTEAFF
TRBV3-1	TRBJ2-2	CASSPPTSAGELFF
TRBV7-9	TRBJ1-3	CASSIDGNTIYF
TRBV12-3/TRBV12-4	TRBJ2-1	CASSQGLAGGEQFF
TRBV10-3	TRBJ2-1	CAIMSGSSYNEQFF
TRBV27	TRBJ1-2	CASRTEGQQAGYTF
TRBV29-1	TRBJ2-4	CSVWIKNIQYF
TRBV7-9	TRBJ2-5	CASSLGGSGQETQYF
TRBV20-1	TRBJ2-5	CSAPGQKETQYF
TRBV4-1	TRBJ2-5	CASSQDARGRTQYF
TRBV18	TRBJ1-2	CASSESTGYTF
TRBV20-1	TRBJ1-2	CSALTGFIKGYTF
TRBV19	TRBJ2-1	CASSGFGGAEQFF
TRBV3-1	TRBJ2-1	CASSQVPLRAGNEQFF
TRBV5-1	TRBJ2-7	CASSLVLAGGGEQYF
TRBV11-1	TRBJ2-1	CASSHAQREVPDEQFF
TRBV7-2	TRBJ2-6	CASSPRSAGANVLTF
TRBV5-5	TRBJ2-1	CASSPLAGGYEQFF
TRBV24-1	TRBJ2-5	CATSDPRGKETQYF
TRBV7-2	TRBJ2-1	CASSFTSDSYNEQFF
TRBV4-3	TRBJ2-1	CASSQDVLAGDYNEQFF
TRBV9	TRBJ2-7	CASSVGGDPTHEQYF
TRBV28	TRBJ2-3	CASSFVVREGPDTQYF
TRBV20-1	TRBJ2-7	CSARGGSGSRSYEQYF
TRBV12-3/TRBV12-4	TRBJ2-7	CASSAGDNREEQYF
TRBV9	TRBJ2-3	CASSPMGGVDTQYF
TRBV27	TRBJ1-5	CASSPTLDQPQHF
TRBV5-1	TRBJ2-2	CASSLPSGSGAGELFF
TRBV7-9	TRBJ2-1	CASSRGPAGGPENEQFF
TRBV10-3	TRBJ2-3	CAISNIALVSGSSTDTQYF
TRBV12-3/TRBV12-4	TRBJ2-7	CASSLGTISYEQYF
TRBV6-2/TRBV6-3	TRBJ1-5	CASRFGLGTDSNQPQHF
TRBV20-1	TRBJ2-1	CSASATSDEQFF
TRBV7-9	TRBJ2-2	CASSLDPGGTGELFF
TRBV5-1	TRBJ2-1	CASSLNRTSDCNEQFF
TRBV20-1	TRBJ1-5	CSATTGSNQPQHF
TRBV4-1	TRBJ2-1	CASSHPGGTYNEQFF
TRBV11-3	TRBJ2-1	CASSLGAAINEQFF
TRBV20-1	TRBJ2-7	CSATPLPSAYEQYF
TRBV5-5	TRBJ2-1	CASSLVPARSYNEQFF
TRBV11-2	TRBJ2-7	CASSSQGGLAGGPIEQYF
TRBV9	TRBJ2-3	CASSVGGTDTQYF
TRBV12-3/TRBV12-4	TRBJ2-2	CASSRTGTMNTGELFF
TRBV6-1	TRBJ2-7	CASRPREFEQYF
TRBV20-1	TRBJ2-1	CSGNNEQFF
TRBV7-9	TRBJ2-7	CASSSGGQKVSYEQYF
TRBV20-1	TRBJ2-1	CSARTISYNEQFF
TRBV11-2	TRBJ2-5	CASRPGIFQETQYF
TRBV12-3/TRBV12-4	TRBJ2-7	CASSSLAESEQYF
TRBV20-1	TRBJ1-1	CSARVPAGSTEAFF
TRBV28	TRBJ2-1	CASKPPNRYEQFF
TRBV27	TRBJ2-7	CASSLQGGYEQYF